This TCR beta chain was captured by sequencing in a study of blood T cell repertoires in COVID-19. Overall study: Samples representing acute and convalescent COVID-19 were sourced from the United States, Italy and Spain.

The CDR3 length is 17 residues. V was clipped by 1 base and J by 0 bases, with 15 bases between them. Looked up from germline, CDR1 is SGHAT and CDR2 is FQNNGV. Authors' processing steps: Estimates of nucleated cell counts were drawn from the amplification of reference gene primers. The method was immunoSEQ multiplex PCR; TCRdb's version includes in-frame clones alone and lacks a portion of them. For V, J and clone size, that table is used; D and trimming come from the DNA. This table holds some 340,000 clones, 85% found once. V gene TRBV11-2 combines with J gene TRBJ1-1; D unresolved. Sequencing used peripheral blood. The clonotype comes from a woman between 18 and 30 years old with acute or convalescent COVID-19. CDR3 sequence: CASSLGGWEEMNTEAFF. In nucleotides, the CDR3 is TGTGCCAGCAGCTTAGGTGGGTGGGAGGAGATGAACACTGAAGCTTTCTTT.